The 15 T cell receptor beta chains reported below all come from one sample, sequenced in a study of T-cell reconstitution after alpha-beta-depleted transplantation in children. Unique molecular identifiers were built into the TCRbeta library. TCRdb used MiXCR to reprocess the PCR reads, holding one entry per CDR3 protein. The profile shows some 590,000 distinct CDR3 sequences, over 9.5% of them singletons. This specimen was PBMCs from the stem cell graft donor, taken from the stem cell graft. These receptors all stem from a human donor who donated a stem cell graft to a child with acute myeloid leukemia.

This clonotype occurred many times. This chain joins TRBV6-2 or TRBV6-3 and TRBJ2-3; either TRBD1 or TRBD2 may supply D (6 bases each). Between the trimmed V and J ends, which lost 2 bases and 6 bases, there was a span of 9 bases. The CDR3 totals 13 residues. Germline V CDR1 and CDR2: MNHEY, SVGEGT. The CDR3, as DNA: TGTGCCAGCAGTTACCCCGGGGGCGATACGCAGTATTTT. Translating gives CASSYPGGDTQYF.

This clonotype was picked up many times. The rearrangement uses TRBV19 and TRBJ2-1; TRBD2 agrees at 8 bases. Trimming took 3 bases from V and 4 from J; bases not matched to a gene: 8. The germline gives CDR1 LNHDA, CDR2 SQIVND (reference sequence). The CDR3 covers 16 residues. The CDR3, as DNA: TGTGCCAGTAGTATCAGCCGACTAGCGTTGTACAATGAGCAGTTCTTC. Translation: CASSISRLALYNEQFF.

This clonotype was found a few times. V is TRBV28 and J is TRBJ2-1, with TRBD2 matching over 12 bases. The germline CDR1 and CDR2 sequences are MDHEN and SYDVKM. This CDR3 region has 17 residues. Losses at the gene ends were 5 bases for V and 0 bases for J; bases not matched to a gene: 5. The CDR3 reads CASSETSGGISYNEQFF. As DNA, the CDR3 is TGTGCCAGCAGTGAGACTAGCGGGGGAATCTCCTACAATGAGCAGTTCTTC.

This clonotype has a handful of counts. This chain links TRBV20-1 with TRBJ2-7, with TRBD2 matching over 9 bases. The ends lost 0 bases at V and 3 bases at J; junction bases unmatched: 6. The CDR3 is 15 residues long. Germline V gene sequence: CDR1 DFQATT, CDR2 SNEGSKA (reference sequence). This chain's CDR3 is CSARDVSGRFYEQYF. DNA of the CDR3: TGCAGTGCTAGAGATGTGAGCGGGAGGTTCTACGAGCAGTACTTC.

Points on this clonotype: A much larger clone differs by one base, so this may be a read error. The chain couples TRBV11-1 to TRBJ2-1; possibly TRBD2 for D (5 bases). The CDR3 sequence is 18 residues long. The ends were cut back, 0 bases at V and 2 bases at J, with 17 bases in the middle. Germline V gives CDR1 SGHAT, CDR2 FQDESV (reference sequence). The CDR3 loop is CASSLARRLVGAYNEQFF. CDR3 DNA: TGTGCCAGCAGCTTAGCGCGACGGCTAGTGGGAGCCTACAATGAGCAGTTCTTC. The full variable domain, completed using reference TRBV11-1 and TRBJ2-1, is EAEVAQSPRYKITEKSQAVAFWCDPISGHATLYWYRQILGQGPELLVQFQDESVVDDSQLPKDRFSAERLKGVDSTLKIQPAELGDSAMYLCASSLARRLVGAYNEQFFGPGTRLTVL.

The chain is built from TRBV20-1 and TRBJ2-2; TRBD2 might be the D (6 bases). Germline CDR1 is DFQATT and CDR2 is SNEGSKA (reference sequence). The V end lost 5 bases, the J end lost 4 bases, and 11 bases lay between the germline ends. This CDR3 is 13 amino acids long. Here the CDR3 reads CSAAHGGTGELFF. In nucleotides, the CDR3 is TGCAGTGCTGCCCACGGGGGCACCGGGGAGCTGTTTTTT.

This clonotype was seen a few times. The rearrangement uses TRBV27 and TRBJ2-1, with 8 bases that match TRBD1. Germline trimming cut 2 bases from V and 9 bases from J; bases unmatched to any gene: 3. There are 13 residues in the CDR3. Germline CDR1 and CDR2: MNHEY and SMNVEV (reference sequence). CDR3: CASSLGDRGEQFF. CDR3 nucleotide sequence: TGTGCCAGCAGTTTAGGAGACAGGGGTGAGCAGTTCTTC.

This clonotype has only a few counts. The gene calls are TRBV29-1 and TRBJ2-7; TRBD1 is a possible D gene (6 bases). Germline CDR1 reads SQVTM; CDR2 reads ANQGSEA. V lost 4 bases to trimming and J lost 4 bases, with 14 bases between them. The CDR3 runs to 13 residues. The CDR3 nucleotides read TGCAGCGTTGCGACAGGTTCGCAATACGAGCAGTACTTC. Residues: CSVATGSQYEQYF.

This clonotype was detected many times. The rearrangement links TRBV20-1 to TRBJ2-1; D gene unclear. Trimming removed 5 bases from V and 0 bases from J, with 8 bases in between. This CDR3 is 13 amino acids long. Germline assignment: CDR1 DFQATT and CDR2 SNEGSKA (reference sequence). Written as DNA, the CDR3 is TGCAGTGCTGACCCACGCTCCTACAATGAGCAGTTCTTC. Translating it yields CSADPRSYNEQFF.

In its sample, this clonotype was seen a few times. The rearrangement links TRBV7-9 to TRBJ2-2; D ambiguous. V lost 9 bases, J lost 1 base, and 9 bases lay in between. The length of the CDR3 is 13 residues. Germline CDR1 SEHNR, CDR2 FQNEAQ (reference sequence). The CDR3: CASYPRNTGELFF. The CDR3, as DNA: TGTGCCAGTTACCCGAGGAACACCGGGGAGCTGTTTTTT.

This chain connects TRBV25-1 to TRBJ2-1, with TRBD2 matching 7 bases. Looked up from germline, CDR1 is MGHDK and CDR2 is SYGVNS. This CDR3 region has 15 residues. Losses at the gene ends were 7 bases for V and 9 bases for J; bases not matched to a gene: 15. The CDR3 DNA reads TGTGCCAGCATCTCGGGGGGACGGACACGGGGTGAGCAGTTCTTC. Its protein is CASISGGRTRGEQFF.

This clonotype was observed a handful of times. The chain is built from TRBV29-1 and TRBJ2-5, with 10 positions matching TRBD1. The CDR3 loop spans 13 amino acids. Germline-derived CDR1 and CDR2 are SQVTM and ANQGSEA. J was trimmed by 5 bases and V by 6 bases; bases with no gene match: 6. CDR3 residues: CSVDGTGVETQYF. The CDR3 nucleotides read TGCAGCGTGGACGGGACAGGGGTTGAGACCCAGTACTTC. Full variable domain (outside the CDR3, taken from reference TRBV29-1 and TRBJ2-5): SAVISQKPSRDICQRGTSLTIQCQVDSQVTMMFWYRQQPGQSLTLIATANQGSEATYESGFVIDKFPISRPNLTFSTLTVSNMSPEDSSIYLCSVDGTGVETQYFGPGTRLLVL.

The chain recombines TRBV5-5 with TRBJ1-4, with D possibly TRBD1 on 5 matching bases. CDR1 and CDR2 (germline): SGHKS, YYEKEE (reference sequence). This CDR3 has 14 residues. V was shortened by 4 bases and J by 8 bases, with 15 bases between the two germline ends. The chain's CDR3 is CASSRDRQGEKLFF. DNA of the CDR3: TGTGCCAGCAGCAGGGACCGTCAAGGGGAAAAACTGTTTTTT.

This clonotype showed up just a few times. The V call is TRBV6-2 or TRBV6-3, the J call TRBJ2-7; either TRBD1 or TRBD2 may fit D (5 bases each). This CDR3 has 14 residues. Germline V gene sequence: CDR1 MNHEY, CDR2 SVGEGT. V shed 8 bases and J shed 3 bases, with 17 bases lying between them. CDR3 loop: CASAKSGTGYEQYF. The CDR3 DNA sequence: TGTGCCAGCGCGAAAAGTGGGACGGGCTACGAGCAGTACTTC.

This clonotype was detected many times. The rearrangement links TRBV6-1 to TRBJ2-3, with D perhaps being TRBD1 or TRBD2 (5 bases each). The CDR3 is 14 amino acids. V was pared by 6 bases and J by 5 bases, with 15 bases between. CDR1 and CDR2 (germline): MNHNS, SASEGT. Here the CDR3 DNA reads TGTGCCAGCAGCCTCCGGGACGAAAAAGATACGCAGTATTTT. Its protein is CASSLRDEKDTQYF.